The TCR beta chain described here comes from a study of shared clonotypes between healthy human individuals. Study background: A couple of female and a few male donors aged 18 to 49 were enrolled. Each donor's CD8 memory used one plate, CD8 naive two, each CD4 subset three.

The CDR3 runs 16 residues. The ends lost 0 bases at V and 2 bases at J; junction bases unmatched: 7. Germline V gene data show CDR1 as MGHRA and CDR2 as YSYEKL. Here immunoSEQ multiplex PCR was the method, and the copy in TCRdb shows in-frame clones only, minus some. The sample records about 650,000 clones, about 95% being singletons. It was CD45RO-negative cells, positively selected for CCR7, that made up naive CD8 cells, with terminally differentiated effector memory CD45RA+ cells excluded. This clonotype was obtained from a young woman in good health. The rearrangement joins TRBV4-1 to TRBJ2-7; 7 bases agree with TRBD1. The sequenced sample consisted of naive CD8+ T cells sorted from blood. Here the CDR3 reads CASSQDRDSPTYEQYF. DNA of the CDR3: TGCGCCAGCAGCCAAGACCGGGACAGCCCTACCTACGAGCAGTACTTC.